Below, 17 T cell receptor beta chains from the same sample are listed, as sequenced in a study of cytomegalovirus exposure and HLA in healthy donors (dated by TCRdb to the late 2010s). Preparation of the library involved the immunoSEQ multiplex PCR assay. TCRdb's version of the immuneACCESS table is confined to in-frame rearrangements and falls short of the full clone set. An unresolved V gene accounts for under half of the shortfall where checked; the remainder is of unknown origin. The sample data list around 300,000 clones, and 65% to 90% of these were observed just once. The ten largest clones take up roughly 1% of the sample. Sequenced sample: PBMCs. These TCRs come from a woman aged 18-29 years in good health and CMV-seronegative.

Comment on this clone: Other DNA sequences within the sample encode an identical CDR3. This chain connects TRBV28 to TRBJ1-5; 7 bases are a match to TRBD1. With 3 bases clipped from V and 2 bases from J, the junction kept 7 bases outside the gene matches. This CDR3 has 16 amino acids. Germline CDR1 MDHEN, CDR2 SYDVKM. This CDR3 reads CASSFLGQGGNQPQHF. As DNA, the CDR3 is TGTGCCAGCAGTTTTCTCGGGCAGGGGGGCAATCAGCCCCAGCATTTT.

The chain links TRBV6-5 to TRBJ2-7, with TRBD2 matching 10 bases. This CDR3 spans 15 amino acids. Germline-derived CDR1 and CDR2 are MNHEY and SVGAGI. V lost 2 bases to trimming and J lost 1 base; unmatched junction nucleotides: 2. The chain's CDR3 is CASSYTSGASYEQYF. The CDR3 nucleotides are TGTGCCAGCAGTTACACTAGCGGGGCATCCTACGAGCAGTACTTC.

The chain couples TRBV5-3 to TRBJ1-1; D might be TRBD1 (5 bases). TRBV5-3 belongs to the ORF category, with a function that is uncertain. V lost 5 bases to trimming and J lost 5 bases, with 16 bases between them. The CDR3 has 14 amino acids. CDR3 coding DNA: TGTGCCAGAAGTCCACTGGGGGGAAGGACTGAAGCTTTCTTT. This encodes CARSPLGGRTEAFF.

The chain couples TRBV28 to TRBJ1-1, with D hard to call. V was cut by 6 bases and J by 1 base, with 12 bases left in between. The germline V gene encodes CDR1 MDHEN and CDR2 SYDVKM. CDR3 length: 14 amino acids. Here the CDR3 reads CASRLGIANTEAFF. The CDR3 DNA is TGTGCCAGCAGGTTAGGCATAGCGAACACTGAAGCTTTCTTT.

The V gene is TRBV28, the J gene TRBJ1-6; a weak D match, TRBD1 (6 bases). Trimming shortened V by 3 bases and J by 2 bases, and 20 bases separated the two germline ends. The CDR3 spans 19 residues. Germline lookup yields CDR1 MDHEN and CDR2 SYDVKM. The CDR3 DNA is TGTGCCAGCAGTTTGGGGGAGGGGCGTGACAGGCCCTATAATTCACCCCTCCACTTT. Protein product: CASSLGEGRDRPYNSPLHF.

This CDR3 is CATNRGSTDTQYF. In nucleotides, the CDR3 is TGTGCCACGAACAGGGGAAGCACAGATACGCAGTATTTT. The chain has TRBV27 and TRBJ2-3; 7 bases agree with TRBD1. CDR1 is MNHEY, CDR2 SMNVEV, per germline (reference sequence). Unmatched junction bases numbered 4, after V lost 10 bases and J lost 0 bases. CDR3 length: 13 residues.

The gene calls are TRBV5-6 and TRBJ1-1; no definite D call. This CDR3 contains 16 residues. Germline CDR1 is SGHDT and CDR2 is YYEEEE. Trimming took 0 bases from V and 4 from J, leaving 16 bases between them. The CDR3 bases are TGTGCCAGCAGCTTGGGGGGAGCGAGGTGGGGCACTGAAGCTTTCTTT. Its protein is CASSLGGARWGTEAFF.

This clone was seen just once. The CDR3 nucleotides read TGTGCCAGTAGTATATTGGGGGCGGGAGAGCGTGTCAATGAGCAGTTCTTC. Protein sequence: CASSILGAGERVNEQFF. The genes are TRBV19 and TRBJ2-1; D possibly corresponds to TRBD2 (7 bases). V lost 2 bases and J 6 bases, leaving 20 bases between the germline ends. The germline V gene has CDR1 LNHDA and CDR2 SQIVND (reference sequence). The CDR3 is 17 residues long.

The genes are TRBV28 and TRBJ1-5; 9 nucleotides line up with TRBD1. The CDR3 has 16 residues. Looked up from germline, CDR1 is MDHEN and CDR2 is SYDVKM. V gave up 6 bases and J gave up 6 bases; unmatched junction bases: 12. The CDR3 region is CASSPYRQGVSQPQHF. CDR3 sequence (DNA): TGTGCCAGCAGCCCCTATCGACAGGGGGTCAGTCAGCCCCAGCATTTT.

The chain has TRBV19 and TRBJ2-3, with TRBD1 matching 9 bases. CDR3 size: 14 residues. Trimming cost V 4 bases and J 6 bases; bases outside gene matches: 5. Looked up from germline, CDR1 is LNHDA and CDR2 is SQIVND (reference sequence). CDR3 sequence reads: CASSTRQGVDTQYF. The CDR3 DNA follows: TGTGCCAGTAGTACAAGACAGGGGGTCGATACGCAGTATTTT.

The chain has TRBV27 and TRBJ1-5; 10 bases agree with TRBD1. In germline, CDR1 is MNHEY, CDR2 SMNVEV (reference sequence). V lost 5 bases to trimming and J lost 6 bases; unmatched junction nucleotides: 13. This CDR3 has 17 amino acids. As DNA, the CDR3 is TGTGCCAGCAGTGCCGCCGGGACAGGGGTATTCGGTCAGCCCCAGCATTTT. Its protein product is CASSAAGTGVFGQPQHF.

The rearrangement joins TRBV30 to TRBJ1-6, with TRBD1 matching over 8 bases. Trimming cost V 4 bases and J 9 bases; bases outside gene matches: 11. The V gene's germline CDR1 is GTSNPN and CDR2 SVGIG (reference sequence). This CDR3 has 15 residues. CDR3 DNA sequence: TGTGCCTGGACCCAAAAGGACAGGGACAGTTCACCCCTCCACTTT. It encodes CAWTQKDRDSSPLHF. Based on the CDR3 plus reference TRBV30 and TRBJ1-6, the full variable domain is SQTIHQWPATLVQPVGSPLSLECTVEGTSNPNLYWYRQAAGRGLQLLFYSVGIGQISSEVPQNLSASRPQDRQFILSSKKLLLSDSGFYLCAWTQKDRDSSPLHFGNGTRLTVT.

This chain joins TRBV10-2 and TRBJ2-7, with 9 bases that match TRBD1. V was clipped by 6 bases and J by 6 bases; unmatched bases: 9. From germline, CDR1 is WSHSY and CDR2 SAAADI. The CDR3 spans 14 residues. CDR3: CASRQGASSGEQYF. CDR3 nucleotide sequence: TGCGCCAGCAGACAGGGGGCATCAAGTGGCGAGCAGTACTTC.

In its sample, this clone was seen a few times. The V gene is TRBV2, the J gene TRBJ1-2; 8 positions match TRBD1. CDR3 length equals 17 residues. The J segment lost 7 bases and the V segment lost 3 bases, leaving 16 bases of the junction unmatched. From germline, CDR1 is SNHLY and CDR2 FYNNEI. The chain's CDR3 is CASSEVGQGFTDSGYTF. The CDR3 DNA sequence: TGTGCCAGCAGTGAGGTAGGACAGGGCTTCACTGATAGTGGCTACACCTTC.

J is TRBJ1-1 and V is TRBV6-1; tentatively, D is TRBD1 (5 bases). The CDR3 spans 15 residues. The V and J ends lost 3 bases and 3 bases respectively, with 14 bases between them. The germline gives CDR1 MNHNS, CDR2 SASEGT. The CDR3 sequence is CASSDPGLWDTEAFF. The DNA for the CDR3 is TGTGCCAGCAGTGATCCAGGGTTGTGGGACACTGAAGCTTTCTTT.

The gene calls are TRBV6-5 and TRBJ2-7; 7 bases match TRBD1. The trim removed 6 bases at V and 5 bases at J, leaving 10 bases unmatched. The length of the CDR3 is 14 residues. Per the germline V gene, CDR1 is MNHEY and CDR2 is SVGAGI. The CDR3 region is CASRLTGFEDEQYF. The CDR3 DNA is TGTGCCAGCAGGTTGACAGGGTTTGAGGACGAGCAGTACTTC.

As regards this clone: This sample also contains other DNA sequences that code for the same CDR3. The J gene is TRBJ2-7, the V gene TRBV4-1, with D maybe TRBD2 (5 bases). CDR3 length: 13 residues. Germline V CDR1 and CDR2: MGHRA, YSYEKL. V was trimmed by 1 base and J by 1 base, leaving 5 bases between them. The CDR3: CASSQGTSYEQYF. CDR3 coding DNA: TGCGCCAGCAGCCAAGGGACTTCCTACGAGCAGTACTTC.